The sequence of this TCR beta chain was determined in a study of cytomegalovirus exposure and HLA in healthy donors. For the study at large: Among about 179 million T cells, an earlier analysis found approximately 110 million unique TCR beta sequences. The study, taken as a whole, reports: What a later analysis reportedly showed was that an Asian-associated ancestry cluster had fewer N-insertions than the 666-donor mean. Through in vitro validation, three CMV-associated chains were shown to be specific for CMV antigens.

Of note for this clone: Antigen specificity is unknown.

CDR1 and CDR2 (germline): SGHNT, YENEEA. The CDR3 spans 13 residues. V lost 5 bases and J lost 10; bases outside the gene matches: 7. The PCR contained 60 Vbeta and 13 Jbeta primers. Per the authors' pipeline: A later analysis tallied about 80 million unique TCR beta chains, some 12 million of them shared. The protocol was immunoSEQ multiplex PCR, while the TCRdb copy is restricted to in-frame clones and leaves out a portion. The V and J calls and clone size were taken over from that table, and D and trimming were inferred from the DNA. In the table there are about 130,000 clones, under 85% of which are singletons.

This chain uses TRBV11-3 with TRBJ2-1, with 8 bases fitting TRBD2. Sequencing was performed on PBMCs. The clonotype was recovered from a male donor in good health and CMV-seropositive. The CDR3 DNA reads TGTGCCAGCAGCCGCAGGATAGCGGGGGAGCAGTTCTTC. Translation: CASSRRIAGEQFF. Using reference TRBV11-3 and TRBJ2-1 for the parts outside the CDR3, the full variable domain is EAGVVQSPRYKIIEKKQPVAFWCNPISGHNTLYWYLQNLGQGPELLIRYENEEAVDDSQLPKDRFSAERLKGVDSTLKIQPAELGDSAVYLCASSRRIAGEQFFGPGTRLTVL.